The source of this T cell receptor beta chain is a study of T cell responses to AZD1222 COVID-19 vaccine. The ends were cut back, 2 bases at V and 0 bases at J, with 8 bases in the middle. CDR3 length: 15 amino acids. Germline values: CDR1 MNHNY, CDR2 SVGAGI (reference sequence). TCRdb's table, derived via immunoSEQ multiplex PCR, lists solely in-frame clones and lacks some. The repertoire holds under 150,000 clones, with more than 75% as singletons. This receptor was taken from an adult who received the AZD1222 COVID-19 vaccine. J is TRBJ1-3 and V is TRBV6-6; D remains unclear. The source material was peripheral blood, sampled 28 days after the second AZD1222 dose. The CDR3 sequence is CASSYEVRSGNTIYF. CDR3 sequence (DNA): TGTGCCAGCAGTTACGAAGTACGCTCTGGAAACACCATATATTTT.